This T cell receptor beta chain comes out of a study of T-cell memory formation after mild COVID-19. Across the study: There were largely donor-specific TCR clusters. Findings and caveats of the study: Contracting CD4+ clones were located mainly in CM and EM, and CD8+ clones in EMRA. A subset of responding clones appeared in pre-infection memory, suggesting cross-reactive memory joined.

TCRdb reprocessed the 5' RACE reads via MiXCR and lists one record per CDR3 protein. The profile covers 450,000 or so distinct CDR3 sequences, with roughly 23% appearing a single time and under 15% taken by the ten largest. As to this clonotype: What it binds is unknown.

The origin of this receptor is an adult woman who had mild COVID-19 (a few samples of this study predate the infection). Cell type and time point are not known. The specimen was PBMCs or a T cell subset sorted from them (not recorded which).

The CDR3 region is CASSLHSRLGDTEAFF. The CDR3 nucleotides read TGTGCCAGCAGTTTACATAGTCGGTTGGGGGACACTGAAGCTTTCTTT. The rearrangement links TRBV12-3 or TRBV12-4 to TRBJ1-1, with a weak D call TRBD1 (5 bases). The germline V and J ends were trimmed by 2 bases and 3 bases, with 16 bases remaining between them. CDR3 length: 16 residues.